Reported below is one T cell receptor beta chain. Germline V gene data show CDR1 as SGHTA and CDR2 as FQGNSA. This CDR3 is 16 amino acids long. V lost 4 bases and J lost 4; bases outside the gene matches: 8. Under the authors' procedure: Reference gene primer amplification yielded estimated nucleated cell counts. Only in-frame clones appear in the TCRdb table, and some are missing; sequencing was by immunoSEQ multiplex PCR. The V and J calls and clone size come from that table; D and trimming were worked out from the DNA. Altogether approximately 500,000 clones are present, approximately 91% being singletons, with the ten largest covering around 7.8%. This sample was included in a study of blood T cell repertoires in COVID-19.

The sample was peripheral blood. This sequence joins TRBV7-2 and TRBJ2-1, with 9 bases lining up with TRBD2. This clonotype was obtained from a woman aged 45-65 years with COVID-19, enrolled during active disease. CDR3 protein: CASSSNAGGRYNEQFF. The DNA for the CDR3 is TGTGCCAGCAGCTCCAACGCGGGGGGGAGATACAATGAGCAGTTCTTC.